This T cell receptor (beta chain) stems from a study of OX40 agonist ivuxolimab in advanced cancers. Data came from immunoSEQ multiplex PCR; TCRdb stores just in-frame clones and leaves some out. The sample includes about 99,000 clones, more than 95% of them seen just once. V was cut by 4 bases and J by 1 base, with 10 bases left in between. The CDR3 extends over 14 amino acids. The germline V gene encodes CDR1 SGHNT and CDR2 YYREEE (reference sequence). This receptor was taken from an adult with an advanced solid tumor such as melanoma, head and neck, liver or kidney cancer. The rearrangement links TRBV5-4 to TRBJ2-3; unclear D gene. The material sequenced was CD4+ or CD8+ T cells sorted from blood, taken in a trial of the OX40 agonist ivuxolimab. The CDR3 here is CASSPDWGTDTQYF. The DNA of the CDR3 is TGTGCCAGCAGCCCTGATTGGGGCACAGATACGCAGTATTTT.